A selection of T cell receptor beta chains follows, all from one sample in a study of cytomegalovirus exposure and HLA in healthy donors. TCRdb's copy holds only in-frame clones and misses some; the assay was immunoSEQ multiplex PCR. The sample has fewer than 250,000 clones, over 60% seen once. The specimen sequenced was PBMCs. The receptors come from a man aged 25 to 45 in good health and CMV-seropositive. CDR3s include the opening cysteine and the closing phenylalanine or tryptophan. The order of the fields is D gene, V gene, clone size, J gene, CDR3 DNA, CDR3 protein. The D gene is left open where the match is weak. Expanded clones get a size class; other rows say once, few or many, or leave the size out.

d_call: TRBD2
v_call: TRBV11-2
clone_size: .
j_call: TRBJ2-1
cdr3_nt: TGTGCCAGCAGCAAGAGACTAGCGGGAGAGCAGAGTTACAATGAGCAGTTCTTC
cdr3_aa: CASSKRLAGEQSYNEQFF

d_call: TRBD1
v_call: TRBV28
clone_size: few
j_call: TRBJ1-2
cdr3_nt: TGTGCCAGCTCACTCCTGGGACAGGGCTATGGCTACACCTTC
cdr3_aa: CASSLLGQGYGYTF

d_call: .
v_call: TRBV19
clone_size: few
j_call: TRBJ2-3
cdr3_nt: TGTGCCAGTAGTGAGCGATCCGGCACAGATACGCAGTATTTT
cdr3_aa: CASSERSGTDTQYF

d_call: TRBD2
v_call: TRBV9
clone_size: .
j_call: TRBJ2-3
cdr3_nt: TGTGCCAGCAGACCTAGCGGGGGTGAGACAGATACGCAGTATTTT
cdr3_aa: CASRPSGGETDTQYF

d_call: TRBD1
v_call: TRBV7-3
clone_size: .
j_call: TRBJ2-2
cdr3_nt: TGTGCCAGCAGCCCAAGAGGGACAGGACCCCCCGGCACCGGGGAGCTGTTTTTT
cdr3_aa: CASSPRGTGPPGTGELFF

d_call: .
v_call: TRBV29-1
clone_size: few
j_call: TRBJ2-2
cdr3_nt: TGCAGCGTTCCTAAGACCGGGGGAGGGAACACCGGGGAGCTGTTTTTT
cdr3_aa: CSVPKTGGGNTGELFF

d_call: .
v_call: TRBV9
clone_size: .
j_call: TRBJ1-2
cdr3_nt: TGTGCCAGCAGGAGGAGGGAGCGGGATGGCTACACCTTC
cdr3_aa: CASRRRERDGYTF

d_call: .
v_call: TRBV10-3
clone_size: .
j_call: TRBJ1-5
cdr3_nt: TGTGCCATCAGCGCGATTAGCAATCAGCCCCAGCATTTT
cdr3_aa: CAISAISNQPQHF

d_call: .
v_call: TRBV19
clone_size: .
j_call: TRBJ1-1
cdr3_nt: TGTGCCAGTAGCGGTACAGTGAACACTGAAGCTTTCTTT
cdr3_aa: CASSGTVNTEAFF

d_call: TRBD2
v_call: TRBV28
clone_size: .
j_call: TRBJ2-7
cdr3_nt: TGTGCCAGCAGTTTAGACATTGGGGCGGGAGTTCTCGAGCAGTACTTC
cdr3_aa: CASSLDIGAGVLEQYF

d_call: .
v_call: TRBV7-9
clone_size: once
j_call: TRBJ2-7
cdr3_nt: TGTGCCAGCAGCTTAGGAACGCGGTACGGGGACGAGCAGTACTTC
cdr3_aa: CASSLGTRYGDEQYF

d_call: TRBD2
v_call: TRBV27
clone_size: .
j_call: TRBJ2-1
cdr3_nt: TGTGCCAGCAGTCCAAGGGGCGGGAGTCAGTATGAGCAGTTCTTC
cdr3_aa: CASSPRGGSQYEQFF

d_call: .
v_call: TRBV11-2
clone_size: .
j_call: TRBJ1-2
cdr3_nt: TGTGCCAGCGGTGCGGCTAACTATGGCTACACCTTC
cdr3_aa: CASGAANYGYTF

d_call: .
v_call: TRBV13
clone_size: few
j_call: TRBJ2-2
cdr3_nt: TGTGCCAGCAGCTTAGGCCGAGGACGGGGGTCCACCGGGGAGCTGTTTTTT
cdr3_aa: CASSLGRGRGSTGELFF

d_call: TRBD1
v_call: TRBV4-2
clone_size: .
j_call: TRBJ2-7
cdr3_nt: TGTGCCAGCAGCCAGACTACAGGGGGCAACGAGCAGTACTTC
cdr3_aa: CASSQTTGGNEQYF

d_call: .
v_call: TRBV30
clone_size: .
j_call: TRBJ1-2
cdr3_nt: TGTGCTTCCCGAGGAATCCTGAACTATGGCTACACCTTC
cdr3_aa: CASRGILNYGYTF

d_call: .
v_call: TRBV4-3
clone_size: .
j_call: TRBJ1-3
cdr3_nt: TGCGCCAGCAGCCAAGATCTGGAGCGGACCATATATTTT
cdr3_aa: CASSQDLERTIYF

d_call: .
v_call: TRBV10-3
clone_size: .
j_call: TRBJ2-5
cdr3_nt: TGTGCCATCAGTGGTCAGGCTGGGGAGACCCAGTACTTC
cdr3_aa: CAISGQAGETQYF

d_call: TRBD2
v_call: TRBV4-3
clone_size: few
j_call: TRBJ2-1
cdr3_nt: TGCGCCAGCAGCCAAGAACGCCCCCCGATTAGCGGGGGCAATGAGCAGTTCTTC
cdr3_aa: CASSQERPPISGGNEQFF

d_call: .
v_call: TRBV6-6
clone_size: once
j_call: TRBJ1-1
cdr3_nt: TGTGCCAGCACCATAGAGGGGGGGTGGAACACTGAAGCTTTCTTT
cdr3_aa: CASTIEGGWNTEAFF

d_call: TRBD2
v_call: TRBV5-8
clone_size: .
j_call: TRBJ2-5
cdr3_nt: TGTGCCAGCAGCCGTCTCTCGGGGGGGCAAGAGACCCAGTACTTC
cdr3_aa: CASSRLSGGQETQYF

d_call: .
v_call: TRBV28
clone_size: .
j_call: TRBJ1-1
cdr3_nt: TGTGCCAGCAGTTTTGGCATGAACACTGAAGCTTTCTTT
cdr3_aa: CASSFGMNTEAFF

d_call: TRBD2
v_call: TRBV4-2
clone_size: .
j_call: TRBJ2-3
cdr3_nt: TGTGCCAGCAGCAAGGCGGGAGGGCCGACAGATACGCAGTATTTT
cdr3_aa: CASSKAGGPTDTQYF

d_call: .
v_call: TRBV27
clone_size: .
j_call: TRBJ2-3
cdr3_nt: TGTGCCAGCAGTTTATCGGCGGGCCCTAGCACAGATACGCAGTATTTT
cdr3_aa: CASSLSAGPSTDTQYF

d_call: .
v_call: TRBV9
clone_size: few
j_call: TRBJ2-5
cdr3_nt: TGTGCCAGCAGCGTAGCGGGGTTCCAAGAGACCCAGTACTTC
cdr3_aa: CASSVAGFQETQYF

d_call: .
v_call: TRBV5-4
clone_size: once
j_call: TRBJ1-4
cdr3_nt: TGTGCCAGCAGCTTGGGGCAGTCGGGAGGGAATGAAAAACTGTTTTTT
cdr3_aa: CASSLGQSGGNEKLFF

d_call: .
v_call: TRBV5-1
clone_size: .
j_call: TRBJ2-3
cdr3_nt: TGCGCCAGCAGCCCTGGACTACTCGCTAGCACAGATACGCAGTATTTT
cdr3_aa: CASSPGLLASTDTQYF

d_call: .
v_call: TRBV7-6
clone_size: .
j_call: TRBJ1-5
cdr3_nt: TGTGCCAGCAGCCACGGACAGAGCCGCAATCAGCCCCAGCATTTT
cdr3_aa: CASSHGQSRNQPQHF

d_call: .
v_call: TRBV28
clone_size: .
j_call: TRBJ1-2
cdr3_nt: TGTGCCAGCAGTCCCTTGGCGGAGAACTATGGCTGCACCTTC
cdr3_aa: CASSPLAENYGCTF

d_call: .
v_call: TRBV21-1
clone_size: .
j_call: TRBJ2-1
cdr3_nt: TGTGCCAGCCCGGGTAGCGGGAGTCACGGTGAGCAGTTCTTC
cdr3_aa: CASPGSGSHGEQFF

d_call: .
v_call: TRBV5-1
clone_size: once
j_call: TRBJ2-1
cdr3_nt: TGCGCCAGCAGCTTGAGTGGGCAGCTCAATGAGCAGTTCTTC
cdr3_aa: CASSLSGQLNEQFF

d_call: .
v_call: TRBV4-3
clone_size: .
j_call: TRBJ2-3
cdr3_nt: TGCGCCAGCAGCCCCACGGACTACGCAGATACGCAGTATTTT
cdr3_aa: CASSPTDYADTQYF

d_call: .
v_call: TRBV6-5
clone_size: .
j_call: TRBJ2-7
cdr3_nt: TGTGCCAGCAGTTACGGGCCGCCCGGGGGCTACGAGCAGTACTTC
cdr3_aa: CASSYGPPGGYEQYF

d_call: .
v_call: TRBV30
clone_size: once
j_call: TRBJ2-7
cdr3_nt: TGTGCCTGGAGTGTACAGGGCTACGAGCAGTACTTC
cdr3_aa: CAWSVQGYEQYF

d_call: TRBD2
v_call: TRBV19
clone_size: .
j_call: TRBJ2-2
cdr3_nt: TGTGCCAGTAGTATAGGGACTAGCGGGAGGACTGGGGAGCTGTTTTTT
cdr3_aa: CASSIGTSGRTGELFF

d_call: TRBD1
v_call: TRBV6-5
clone_size: .
j_call: TRBJ2-5
cdr3_nt: TGTGCCAGCAGTTCCGGACAGGGGGCCCAAGAGACCCAGTACTTC
cdr3_aa: CASSSGQGAQETQYF

d_call: TRBD1
v_call: TRBV14
clone_size: few
j_call: TRBJ2-2
cdr3_nt: TGTGCCAGCAGCCCACAGGGGACCGGGGAGCTGTTTTTT
cdr3_aa: CASSPQGTGELFF

d_call: TRBD1
v_call: TRBV6-6
clone_size: once
j_call: TRBJ2-1
cdr3_nt: TGTGCCAGCAGAACTCCGGGACAGAACAATGAGCAGTTCTTC
cdr3_aa: CASRTPGQNNEQFF

d_call: TRBD2
v_call: TRBV4-1
clone_size: .
j_call: TRBJ2-3
cdr3_nt: TGCGCCAGCAGCCAAGAATCGTCTAGCGGGAGCGTTACGCAGTATTTT
cdr3_aa: CASSQESSSGSVTQYF

d_call: .
v_call: TRBV7-8
clone_size: .
j_call: TRBJ2-1
cdr3_nt: TGTGCCAGCGCTAATCGATTAAATTCCTACAATGAGCAGTTCTTC
cdr3_aa: CASANRLNSYNEQFF

d_call: .
v_call: TRBV5-6
clone_size: .
j_call: TRBJ1-6
cdr3_nt: TGTGCCAGCAGCCCCCGGAGTAATTCACCCCTCCACTTT
cdr3_aa: CASSPRSNSPLHF

d_call: .
v_call: TRBV9
clone_size: .
j_call: TRBJ2-5
cdr3_nt: TGTGCCAGCAGCGTAGTTGGCGACCTATACGGGGAGACCCAGTACTTC
cdr3_aa: CASSVVGDLYGETQYF

d_call: TRBD1
v_call: TRBV6-5
clone_size: .
j_call: TRBJ2-1
cdr3_nt: TGTGCCAGCAGTTCCCTCGTGGACAGGGCTGGCAATGAGCAGTTCTTC
cdr3_aa: CASSSLVDRAGNEQFF

d_call: .
v_call: TRBV28
clone_size: .
j_call: TRBJ1-6
cdr3_nt: TGTGCCAGCAGTTTATGGTCAGGGAATTCACCCCTCCACTTT
cdr3_aa: CASSLWSGNSPLHF

d_call: .
v_call: TRBV6-1
clone_size: .
j_call: TRBJ2-2
cdr3_nt: TGTGCCAGCAGTGAAGCCCTTGGGCCAGGGGTTACCGGGGAGCTGTTTTTT
cdr3_aa: CASSEALGPGVTGELFF

d_call: TRBD2
v_call: TRBV13
clone_size: .
j_call: TRBJ2-3
cdr3_nt: TGTGCCAGCAGCACCAGGGGCGGGAGGGCAGATACGCAGTATTTT
cdr3_aa: CASSTRGGRADTQYF

d_call: .
v_call: TRBV2
clone_size: .
j_call: TRBJ2-7
cdr3_nt: TGTGCCAGCAGTACCACAGGGATGGGCGAGCAGTACTTC
cdr3_aa: CASSTTGMGEQYF

d_call: .
v_call: TRBV27
clone_size: .
j_call: TRBJ2-5
cdr3_nt: TGTGCCAGGGGCCCAAGGTACTTC
cdr3_aa: CARGPRYF

d_call: TRBD2
v_call: TRBV7-9
clone_size: .
j_call: TRBJ2-1
cdr3_nt: TGTTCCAGCAGCCTCCGGGCCGGGAGGGGGTACAATGAGCAGTTCTTC
cdr3_aa: CSSSLRAGRGYNEQFF

d_call: TRBD2
v_call: TRBV9
clone_size: .
j_call: TRBJ2-1
cdr3_nt: TGTGCCAGCAGCGCGGGAGGGAGTCGGGAGCAGTTCTTC
cdr3_aa: CASSAGGSREQFF

d_call: .
v_call: TRBV6-5
clone_size: .
j_call: TRBJ2-7
cdr3_nt: TGTGCCAGCAGTGAAAGGGCCTCGGGGATCGAGCAGTACTTC
cdr3_aa: CASSERASGIEQYF

d_call: .
v_call: TRBV4-1
clone_size: few
j_call: TRBJ2-3
cdr3_nt: TGCGCCAGCAGCCAAGCAGGGGGGACAGATACGCAGTATTTT
cdr3_aa: CASSQAGGTDTQYF

d_call: .
v_call: TRBV6-5
clone_size: .
j_call: TRBJ2-1
cdr3_nt: TGTGCCAGCAGGTTACTAGCCGAAGATCACAATGAGCAGTTCTTC
cdr3_aa: CASRLLAEDHNEQFF

d_call: .
v_call: TRBV5-5
clone_size: once
j_call: TRBJ2-6
cdr3_nt: TGTGCCAGCAGCTTGGGGCAAACCTCTGGGGCCAACGTCCTGACTTTC
cdr3_aa: CASSLGQTSGANVLTF

d_call: .
v_call: TRBV19
clone_size: .
j_call: TRBJ2-2
cdr3_nt: TGTGCCAGTAGTGTTAGCGGAACGAACACCGGGGAGCTGTTTTTT
cdr3_aa: CASSVSGTNTGELFF